This record concerns one TCR beta chain sequence. The data belong to a study of PD-1 blockade in classical Hodgkin lymphoma. Assay: immunoSEQ multiplex PCR; the TCRdb copy retains only in-frame clones and omits some. This sample has around 21,000 clones; more than 85% occur once, and the top ten carry over 0.4%. Deletions cut 7 bases from V and 0 bases from J, with 13 bases between. The CDR3 runs to 14 residues. Germline values: CDR1 LNHDA, CDR2 SQIVND (reference sequence). Time point reported: newly diagnosed, previously untreated cHL patient sample. Magnetic negative selection was used to purify CD4+ T cells from PBMCs that had been thawed. Acting as the comparison were PBMCs from newly diagnosed, untreated classical Hodgkin lymphoma.

V usage is TRBV19 and J usage is TRBJ2-7; D is ambiguous. Sequenced: CD4+ T cells from blood. This clonotype was sampled from a human donor with classical Hodgkin lymphoma. DNA for the CDR3: TGTGCCAGTACTCAGGATCCCGGCTCCTACGAGCAGTACTTC. It is translated as CASTQDPGSYEQYF. The complete variable domain, with remaining parts taken from reference TRBV19 and TRBJ2-7, reads DGGITQSPKYLFRKEGQNVTLSCEQNLNHDAMYWYRQDPGQGLRLIYYSQIVNDFQKGDIAEGYSVSREKKESFPLTVTSAQKNPTAFYLCASTQDPGSYEQYFGPGTRLTVT.